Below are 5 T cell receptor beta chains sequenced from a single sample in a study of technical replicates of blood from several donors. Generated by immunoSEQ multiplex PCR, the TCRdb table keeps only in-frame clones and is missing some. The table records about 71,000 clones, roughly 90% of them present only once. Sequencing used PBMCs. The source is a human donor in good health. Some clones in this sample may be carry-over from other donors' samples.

CDR3 residues: CASSIGRLNEQFF. CDR3 sequence (DNA): TGTGCCAGTAGTATTGGCAGGCTCAATGAGCAGTTCTTC. The genes are TRBV19 and TRBJ2-1; unclear D gene. Trimming stripped 3 bases from V and 6 bases from J, with 9 bases between. The germline V gene encodes CDR1 LNHDA and CDR2 SQIVND (reference sequence). The CDR3 is 13 residues long.

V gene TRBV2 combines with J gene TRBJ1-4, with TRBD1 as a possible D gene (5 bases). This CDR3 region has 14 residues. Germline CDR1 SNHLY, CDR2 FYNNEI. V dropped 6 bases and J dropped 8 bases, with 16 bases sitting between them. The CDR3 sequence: CASRNRGAEEKLFF. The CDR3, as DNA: TGTGCCAGCAGGAATAGGGGCGCCGAGGAAAAACTGTTTTTT.

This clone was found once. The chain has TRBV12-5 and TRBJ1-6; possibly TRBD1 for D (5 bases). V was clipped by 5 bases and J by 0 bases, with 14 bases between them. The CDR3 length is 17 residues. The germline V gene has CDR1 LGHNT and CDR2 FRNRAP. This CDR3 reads CASGATQGASYNSPLHF. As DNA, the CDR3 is TGTGCTAGTGGTGCAACTCAAGGGGCCTCCTATAATTCACCCCTCCACTTT.

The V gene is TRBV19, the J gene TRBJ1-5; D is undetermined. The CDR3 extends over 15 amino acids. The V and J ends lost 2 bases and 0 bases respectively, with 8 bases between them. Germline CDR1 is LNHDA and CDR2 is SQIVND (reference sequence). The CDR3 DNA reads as TGTGCCAGTAGTATACAGGCCCATAGCAATCAGCCCCAGCATTTT. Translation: CASSIQAHSNQPQHF. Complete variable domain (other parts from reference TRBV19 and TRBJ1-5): DGGITQSPKYLFRKEGQNVTLSCEQNLNHDAMYWYRQDPGQGLRLIYYSQIVNDFQKGDIAEGYSVSREKKESFPLTVTSAQKNPTAFYLCASSIQAHSNQPQHFGDGTRLSIL.

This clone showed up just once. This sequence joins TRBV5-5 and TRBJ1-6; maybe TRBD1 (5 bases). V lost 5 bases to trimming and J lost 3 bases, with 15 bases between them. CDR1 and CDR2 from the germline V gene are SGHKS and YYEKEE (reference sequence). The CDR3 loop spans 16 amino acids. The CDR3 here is CASRRGGIVYNSPLHF. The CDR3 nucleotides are TGTGCCAGCAGGCGGGGCGGAATCGTCTATAATTCACCCCTCCACTTT.